This T cell receptor (beta chain) was recorded in a study of cytomegalovirus exposure and HLA in healthy donors. General study points: Only CMV serostatus was available as immune exposure information. Diagnosis of cytomegalovirus status made by the classifier reportedly showed high specificity and sensitivity. For presence/absence analyses, sequencing depth was assumed to be roughly uniform across donors.

About this clone: What it binds is unknown.

This PCR relied on a set of 60 Vbeta primers and 13 Jbeta primers. Clones were sequenced by immunoSEQ multiplex PCR, and TCRdb holds only the in-frame ones, with some missing. This sample has around 140,000 clones, with about 74% found just once. In germline, CDR1 is MNHEY, CDR2 SVGAGI. The CDR3 has 12 amino acids. The V end lost 6 bases, the J end lost 3 bases, and 9 bases lay between the germline ends. The chain carries TRBV6-5 and TRBJ2-7, with a tentative D call TRBD1 (6 bases). The TCR sequence derives from a male donor in good health and CMV-seronegative. Sequencing was done on a sample of PBMCs. CDR3 residues: CASSQGLYEQYF. For the CDR3, the DNA is TGTGCCAGCAGCCAGGGGCTCTACGAGCAGTACTTC.